This record concerns one T cell receptor beta chain sequence. This sample stems from a study of blood T cell repertoires in COVID-19. Study-level information: Samples came from the United States, Italy and Spain, spanning acute and convalescent COVID-19.

TCRdb's copy holds only in-frame clones and misses some; the assay was immunoSEQ multiplex PCR. The data contain 200,000 to 250,000 clones, 80% to 85% of them singletons. V lost 1 base to trimming and J lost 4 bases; unmatched junction nucleotides: 6. Germline CDR1 is KGHSH and CDR2 is LQKENI. This CDR3 is built from 15 residues. The source is a woman younger than 35 with acute or convalescent COVID-19. The chain links TRBV18 to TRBJ1-1, with 7 bases that match TRBD1. Material for sequencing was peripheral blood. The CDR3 spells CASSPRPGGSTEAFF. The CDR3 nucleotides are TGTGCCAGCTCACCACGGCCAGGGGGTAGCACTGAAGCTTTCTTT.